Sequencing of this T cell receptor beta chain was carried out in a study of vaccination effects on CD4 cells after COVID-19. V lost 3 bases and J lost 0, with 11 bases in between. Per the germline V gene, CDR1 is GTSNPN and CDR2 is SVGIG (reference sequence). CDR3 length: 15 amino acids. ViraFEST assay sequencing came after antigen-specific CD4+ T cells were expanded with viral peptide pools. Having been cultured for approximately ten days, the cells underwent CD4+ T cell isolation. The person had PCR-confirmed SARS-CoV-2 infection between March and December 2020. Participants were given two doses of BNT162b2 or mRNA-1273 vaccine. TCRdb's table, derived via immunoSEQ multiplex PCR, lists solely in-frame clones and lacks some. The sample shows 15,000 or so clones, around 80% of them seen only once. Of note for this clone: As yet, its antigen is unknown.

The V gene is TRBV30, the J gene TRBJ1-4; D remains ambiguous. The material sequenced was CD4+ T cells from PBMCs cultured with SARS-CoV-2 spike peptides, taken after COVID-19 vaccination. This clonotype was sampled from a human donor who had a prior SARS-CoV-2 infection. The CDR3 sequence is CAWRLGVATNEKLFF. The DNA for the CDR3 is TGTGCCTGGAGACTCGGGGTTGCAACTAATGAAAAACTGTTTTTT.